Reported below is one T cell receptor beta chain. No antigen is known for it. The germline V gene encodes CDR1 SGHTA and CDR2 FQGTGA. V lost 5 bases, J lost 5 bases, and 11 bases stayed unmatched. The length of the CDR3 is 17 residues. This sample was included in a study of cytomegalovirus exposure and HLA in healthy donors. Study at large: An analysis done earlier identified fewer than 140 million unique TCR beta sequences from about 179 million T cells. General observations from the study: Follow-up analysis seemed to connect common viral pathogens with several of the most significant clusters identified.

13 Jbeta primers and 60 Vbeta primers were used for the PCR. Method: immunoSEQ multiplex PCR; TCRdb's copy keeps in-frame clones and lacks some. The sample features fewer than 45,000 clones, with about 1.8% in its top ten. J is TRBJ2-5 and V is TRBV7-3; TRBD2 aligns across 13 bases. The sample consisted of PBMCs. This TCR derives from a woman aged 25 to 39 in good health and CMV-seronegative. The CDR3 sequence: CASSLGLAGVSGETQYF. CDR3 DNA sequence: TGTGCCAGCAGCCTCGGACTAGCGGGAGTATCGGGGGAGACCCAGTACTTC.